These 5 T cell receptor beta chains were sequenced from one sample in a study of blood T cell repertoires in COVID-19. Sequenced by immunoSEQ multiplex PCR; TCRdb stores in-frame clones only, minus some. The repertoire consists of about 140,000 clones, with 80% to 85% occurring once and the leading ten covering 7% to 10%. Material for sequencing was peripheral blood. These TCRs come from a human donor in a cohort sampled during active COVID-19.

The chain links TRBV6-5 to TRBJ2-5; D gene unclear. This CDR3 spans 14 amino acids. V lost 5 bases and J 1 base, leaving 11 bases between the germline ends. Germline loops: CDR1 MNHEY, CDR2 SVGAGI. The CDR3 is CASSPPGPQETQYF. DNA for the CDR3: TGTGCCAGCAGTCCCCCAGGCCCCCAAGAGACCCAGTACTTC.

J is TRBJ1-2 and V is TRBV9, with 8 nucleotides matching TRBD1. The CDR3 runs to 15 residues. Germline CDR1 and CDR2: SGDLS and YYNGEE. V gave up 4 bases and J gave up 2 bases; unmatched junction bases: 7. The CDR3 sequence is CASSSPRQGNYGYTF. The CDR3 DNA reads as TGTGCCAGCAGCTCCCCCCGACAGGGGAACTATGGCTACACCTTC.

The CDR3 DNA reads as TGCGCCAGCAGCTCACAAACCCTCCGGGACGCACGGACTAGGAACACCGGGGAGCTGTTTTTT. Its protein is CASSSQTLRDARTRNTGELFF. This chain uses TRBV5-1 with TRBJ2-2; TRBD2 aligns across 7 bases. Germline V gives CDR1 SGHRS, CDR2 YFSETQ. V trimming: 3 bases; J trimming: 1 base; junction bases outside the gene matches: 21. The CDR3 is 21 amino acids.

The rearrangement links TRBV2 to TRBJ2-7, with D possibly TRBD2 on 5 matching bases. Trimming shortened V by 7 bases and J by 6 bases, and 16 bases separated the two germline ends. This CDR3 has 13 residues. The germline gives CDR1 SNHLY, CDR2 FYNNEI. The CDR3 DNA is TGTGCCAGCACCAGGACCGAGGGATCCGAGCAGTACTTC. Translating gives CASTRTEGSEQYF. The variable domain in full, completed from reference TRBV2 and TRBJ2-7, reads EPEVTQTPSHQVTQMGQEVILRCVPISNHLYFYWYRQILGQKVEFLVSFYNNEISEKSEIFDDQFSVERPDGSNFTLKIRSTKLEDSAMYFCASTRTEGSEQYFGPGTRLTVT.

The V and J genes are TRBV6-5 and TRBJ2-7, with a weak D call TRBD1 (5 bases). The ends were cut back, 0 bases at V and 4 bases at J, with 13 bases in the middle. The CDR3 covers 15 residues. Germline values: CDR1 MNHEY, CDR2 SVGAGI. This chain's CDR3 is CASSYSSRARYEQYF. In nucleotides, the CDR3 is TGTGCCAGCAGTTACTCGAGCAGGGCTAGATACGAGCAGTACTTC.